This T cell receptor beta chain was captured in a study of cytomegalovirus exposure and HLA in healthy donors. Study-level information: About 77 million unique TCRs from HLA-typed donors made up an early data release.

The germline V gene has CDR1 KGHSH and CDR2 LQKENI. The V end lost 4 bases, the J end lost 5 bases, and 14 bases lay between the germline ends. There are 14 residues in the CDR3. Whereas donors were nominally healthy upon sampling, unrecorded immune exposures were probable. Study observations and caveats: In a later analysis, at a false discovery rate of 0.05, roughly 17,000 TCR beta sequences were associated with HLA alleles. Researchers catalogued some 160 TCR beta chains as cytomegalovirus-associated.

PCR was performed using 60 Vbeta and 13 Jbeta primers. Libraries were prepared by immunoSEQ multiplex PCR; TCRdb keeps only in-frame clonotypes and omits some of them. In the table there are 140,000 to 150,000 clones, less than 90% of which are singletons. About this clone: Its antigen is still unknown.

This rearrangement joins TRBV18 to TRBJ2-5; weak D call: TRBD1 (5 bases). This sequence was found in a boy younger than 10 in good health and CMV-seronegative. The specimen was PBMCs. CDR3 DNA: TGTGCCAGCTCACGAATAACAGGCAGGGAGACCCAGTACTTC. Its translation: CASSRITGRETQYF.